This passage covers 9 T cell receptor beta chains from one sample sequenced in a study of blood T cell repertoires in COVID-19. TCRdb keeps only in-frame clones here, not all; method: immunoSEQ multiplex PCR. The sample contains roughly 300,000 clones, 80% to 90% of which appear only once. Sequenced material: PBMCs or T cells enriched from blood (not recorded which). The receptor set was obtained from a man aged 25-45 years who had recovered from COVID-19.

V is TRBV3-1 (or the pseudogene TRBV3-2) and J is TRBJ1-4, with 10 bases that match TRBD1. V dropped 4 bases and J dropped 7; count of bases not matched to a gene: 3. This CDR3 is 14 amino acids long. Per the germline V gene, CDR1 is LGHDT and CDR2 is YNNKEL (reference sequence). The DNA for the CDR3 is TGTGCCAGCAGCCTCCGGGACAGGGGTGAAAAACTGTTTTTT. Amino acids: CASSLRDRGEKLFF.

This clone was seen once. The genes are TRBV19 and TRBJ1-2; D remains ambiguous. Trimming pared 11 bases from V and 7 bases from J, leaving 17 bases between. The V gene's germline CDR1 is LNHDA and CDR2 SQIVND (reference sequence). This CDR3 region has 12 residues. The CDR3 loop reads CAARGRPGGYTF. CDR3 DNA: TGTGCCGCTCGAGGGCGGCCCGGTGGCTACACCTTC.

The chain employs TRBV6-5 and TRBJ2-3; D ambiguous. This CDR3 contains 15 residues. Germline CDR1 reads MNHEY; CDR2 reads SVGAGI. V was shortened by 0 bases and J by 1 base, with 8 bases between the two germline ends. The CDR3 DNA sequence: TGTGCCAGCAGTTACTCGAGCGCAGGCACAGATACGCAGTATTTT. Its protein is CASSYSSAGTDTQYF.

CDR3 in amino acids: CASSSGQGMNTEAFF. The CDR3 coding sequence is TGTGCCAGCTCATCGGGACAGGGCATGAACACTGAAGCTTTCTTT. This chain connects TRBV27 to TRBJ1-1; TRBD1 aligns across 9 bases. Per germline, CDR1 MNHEY and CDR2 SMNVEV (reference sequence). J gave up 0 bases and V 8 bases, and 7 bases lay outside the gene matches. The CDR3 loop spans 15 amino acids.

In its sample, this clone was seen a few times. CDR3 protein: CASSTSSTDTQYF. The CDR3 DNA reads TGTGCCAGTAGTACCAGTAGCACAGATACGCAGTATTTT. The chain joins TRBV19 to TRBJ2-3, with D uncertain. Per the germline V gene, CDR1 is LNHDA and CDR2 is SQIVND (reference sequence). V was shortened by 4 bases and J by 0 bases, with 5 bases between the two germline ends. This CDR3 is built from 13 residues. The variable domain in full, completed from reference TRBV19 and TRBJ2-3, reads DGGITQSPKYLFRKEGQNVTLSCEQNLNHDAMYWYRQDPGQGLRLIYYSQIVNDFQKGDIAEGYSVSREKKESFPLTVTSAQKNPTAFYLCASSTSSTDTQYFGPGTRLTVL.

The V and J genes are TRBV5-4 and TRBJ1-2; D is uncertain. V lost 2 bases and J lost 3, with 11 bases in between. CDR3 length: 14 residues. Per germline, CDR1 SGHNT and CDR2 YYREEE (reference sequence). The CDR3 nucleotides read TGTGCCAGCAGCTTCGATAGTTTGTACTATGGCTACACCTTC. Its translation is CASSFDSLYYGYTF. Looking up the rest from reference TRBV5-4 and TRBJ1-2 gives the full variable domain: ETGVTQSPTHLIKTRGQQVTLRCSSQSGHNTVSWYQQALGQGPQFIFQYYREEENGRGNFPPRFSGLQFPNYSSELNVNALELDDSALYLCASSFDSLYYGYTFGSGTRLTVV.

The chain has TRBV30 and TRBJ2-1; possibly TRBD1 for D (6 bases). This CDR3 contains 16 residues. The germline V gene has CDR1 GTSNPN and CDR2 SVGIG (reference sequence). Trimming stripped 0 bases from V and 2 bases from J, with 14 bases between. The CDR3 DNA follows: TGTGCCTGGAGTGTCCGTCAGGGGAGCACCTACAATGAGCAGTTCTTC. Encoded protein: CAWSVRQGSTYNEQFF.

The chain is built from TRBV9 and TRBJ2-1, with TRBD2 identical over 9 bases. This CDR3 comprises 15 residues. The germline V gene encodes CDR1 SGDLS and CDR2 YYNGEE. Trimming cost V 0 bases and J 8 bases; bases outside gene matches: 6. The CDR3 loop reads CASSVGGGAKDEQFF. As DNA, the CDR3 is TGTGCCAGCAGCGTAGGCGGGGGGGCCAAGGATGAGCAGTTCTTC.

This clone was seen repeatedly, ten times or more. The chain links TRBV6-1 to TRBJ1-3; 8 bases fit TRBD1. The germline CDR1 and CDR2 sequences are MNHNS and SASEGT. J gave up 2 bases and V 3 bases, and 3 bases lay outside the gene matches. The CDR3 runs to 15 residues. The CDR3 sequence is CASSDATGAGNTIYF. CDR3 nucleotide sequence: TGTGCCAGCAGTGATGCGACAGGGGCTGGAAACACCATATATTTT.